One sample yielded the 16 T cell receptor beta chains listed below, sequenced in a study of shared clonotypes between healthy human individuals. Method: immunoSEQ multiplex PCR; TCRdb's copy keeps in-frame clones and lacks some. Of roughly 2.6 million clones listed, 85% to 95% are singletons. Sequences were obtained from naive CD4+ T cells sorted from blood. Subset meaning: CD45RA+ positively selected. Every receptor here comes from a man in his late teens or twenties in good health.

With regard to this clone: Sequence at one end of the junction differs from germline and may be a read error. The chain joins TRBV18 to TRBJ2-1, with 7 bases aligning to TRBD1. Germline V CDR1 and CDR2: KGHSH, LQKENI. CDR3 length equals 14 residues. The CDR3 coding sequence is TGTGCCACCTCAAAGGGGGCCTCGCACAATGAGCAGTTCTTC. This translates into CATSKGASHNEQFF.

The chain recombines TRBV4-1 with TRBJ2-3; D could derive from TRBD1 or TRBD2 (5 bases each). The CDR3 runs 18 residues. CDR1 MGHRA and CDR2 YSYEKL come from the germline V gene. V lost 6 bases and J lost 4, with 26 bases in between. The CDR3 reads CASSYDPPDGTRADTQYF. CDR3 nucleotide sequence: TGCGCCAGCAGTTACGACCCCCCGGACGGGACCCGGGCAGATACGCAGTATTTT.

This chain uses TRBV7-2 with TRBJ2-5, with 14 bases identical to TRBD2. This CDR3 is 15 amino acids long. Trimming cost V 6 bases and J 4 bases; bases outside gene matches: 4. Germline CDR1 is SGHTA and CDR2 is FQGNSA. CDR3 sequence (DNA): TGTGCCAGCAGAAGACTAGCGGGAGGGCCAGAGACCCAGTACTTC. Translation: CASRRLAGGPETQYF.

CDR3 bases: TGTGCCAGCAGTAAGACAGTTCTCACACCTTCTAACTATGGCTACACCTTC. Protein product: CASSKTVLTPSNYGYTF. The J gene is TRBJ1-2, the V gene TRBV27, with D tentatively TRBD1 (5 bases). Trimming cost V 5 bases and J 0 bases, with 19 bases left between them. Germline CDR1 is MNHEY and CDR2 is SMNVEV (reference sequence). The CDR3 is 17 residues long.

The J gene is TRBJ2-5, the V gene TRBV7-2, with D tentatively TRBD1 (7 bases). The CDR3 totals 15 residues. Trimming stripped 4 bases from V and 4 bases from J, with 16 bases between. The germline V gene has CDR1 SGHTA and CDR2 FQGNSA. Here the CDR3 DNA reads TGTGCCAGCAGCTGGGACCTCAGGGGGGTAGAGACCCAGTACTTC. Its protein product is CASSWDLRGVETQYF.

V gene TRBV19 combines with J gene TRBJ2-4; 7 bases line up with TRBD1. CDR3 length equals 13 residues. Germline V gene lookup returns CDR1 LNHDA and CDR2 SQIVND (reference sequence). The V segment lost 5 bases and the J segment 15 bases; nucleotides outside the gene matches: 13. As DNA, the CDR3 is TGTGCCAGTAGTGCGGACAGGTACGCGCCTTGGTACTTC. Protein product: CASSADRYAPWYF.

CDR3 loop: CASSFGSDYEQYF. The DNA of the CDR3 is TGTGCCAGTAGTTTCGGTTCCGACTACGAGCAGTACTTC. This chain joins TRBV19 and TRBJ2-7; D uncertain. The CDR3 contains 13 residues. With 5 bases removed from V and 3 bases from J, the gap between germline ends came to 11 bases. Germline V CDR1 and CDR2: LNHDA, SQIVND (reference sequence).

The chain carries TRBV28 and TRBJ1-2; D ambiguous. V was shortened by 4 bases and J by 6 bases, with 21 bases between the two germline ends. The V gene's germline CDR1 is MDHEN and CDR2 SYDVKM. The CDR3 totals 16 residues. The CDR3 DNA reads TGTGCCAGCAGTTCAGTACTAAGAGGAGGGCGTGATGGCTACACCTTC. Its protein product is CASSSVLRGGRDGYTF.

The rearrangement joins TRBV19 to TRBJ2-1; 7 bases align to TRBD2. V lost 5 bases to trimming and J lost 9 bases; unmatched junction nucleotides: 10. Germline V gives CDR1 LNHDA, CDR2 SQIVND (reference sequence). The CDR3 consists of 14 residues. The CDR3, as DNA: TGTGCCAGTAGTCTCGGGGGAGGGCCCGGTGAGCAGTTCTTC. Encoded protein: CASSLGGGPGEQFF.

The genes are TRBV5-1 and TRBJ2-3; D remains ambiguous. Germline-derived CDR1 and CDR2 are SGHRS and YFSETQ. The CDR3 spans 15 residues. V shed 0 bases and J shed 2 bases, with 10 bases lying between them. CDR3: CASSLEPVTTDTQYF. The CDR3 DNA is TGCGCCAGCAGCTTGGAGCCGGTGACCACAGATACGCAGTATTTT.

CDR3 amino acids: CASSLFLPDTQYF. CDR3 sequence (DNA): TGTGCCAGCAGTTTATTCCTCCCAGATACGCAGTATTTT. The chain employs TRBV27 and TRBJ2-3; D is unresolved. V lost 1 base and J 4 bases, leaving 6 bases between the germline ends. Germline lookup yields CDR1 MNHEY and CDR2 SMNVEV (reference sequence). This CDR3 comprises 13 residues.

The chain has TRBV2 and TRBJ1-4, with a weak D call TRBD1 (5 bases). Deletions cut 6 bases from V and 7 bases from J, with 15 bases between. The CDR3 contains 14 residues. Per the germline V gene, CDR1 is SNHLY and CDR2 is FYNNEI. The CDR3 bases are TGTGCCAGCAGAAAGACAGACGCAAGTGAAAAACTGTTTTTT. This gives the protein CASRKTDASEKLFF.

The chain couples TRBV6-1 to TRBJ1-4; 9 positions agree with TRBD1. This CDR3 has 15 amino acids. Trimming at V came to 5 bases and at J to 2 bases, leaving 3 bases not matched to a gene. From germline, CDR1 is MNHNS and CDR2 SASEGT. The CDR3, as DNA: TGTGCCAGCAGTACACAGGGGGCGACTAATGAAAAACTGTTTTTT. Translated: CASSTQGATNEKLFF.

About this clone: This same CDR3 is encoded by further DNA sequences in the sample. The chain links TRBV5-1 to TRBJ2-5; 7 nucleotides match TRBD2. Trimming cost V 0 bases and J 4 bases; bases outside gene matches: 6. The CDR3 sequence is 15 residues long. Germline V gene sequence: CDR1 SGHRS, CDR2 YFSETQ. In DNA, the CDR3 is TGCGCCAGCAGCTTGGGTCTAGCGGTTGGAGAGACCCAGTACTTC. Translated: CASSLGLAVGETQYF.

Of note for this clone: Other DNA sequences of this sample code for an identical CDR3. This chain uses TRBV27 with TRBJ2-7; 11 nucleotides align to TRBD2. Germline V gene lookup returns CDR1 MNHEY and CDR2 SMNVEV (reference sequence). V lost 6 bases to trimming and J lost 2 bases; unmatched junction nucleotides: 3. The CDR3 consists of 14 residues. CDR3 in DNA: TGTGCCAGCAGCCTGACTAGCGGGGCCTACGAGCAGTACTTC. It is translated as CASSLTSGAYEQYF.

The chain carries TRBV9 and TRBJ1-4; possibly TRBD1 for D (6 bases). CDR1 is SGDLS, CDR2 YYNGEE, per germline. This CDR3 region has 13 residues. The germline V and J ends were trimmed by 6 bases and 9 bases, with 15 bases remaining between them. The CDR3 DNA sequence: TGTGCCAGCATGATCGAGGGGGGGAAAAAACTGTTTTTT. It yields the protein CASMIEGGKKLFF.